One sample yielded the 16 T cell receptor beta chains listed below, sequenced in a study of early T cells in non-severe SARS-CoV-2 infection. TCRdb fed the 5' RACE reads into MiXCR, producing one record per CDR3 protein. Counted here are 65,000 to 95,000 distinct CDR3 sequences, 11% to 15% occurring once; the ten biggest clones make up 9.5% to 12%. The sequenced sample was whole blood. The receptors originated from an adult who was a healthcare worker with PCR-confirmed SARS-CoV-2 infection or an uninfected control (not recorded which).

Here the CDR3 DNA reads TGTGCCAGCGGACCATTAGGGGTCGGGGAGAGCGAGCAGTACTTC. Protein sequence: CASGPLGVGESEQYF. The V call is TRBV27, the J call TRBJ2-7, with D perhaps given as TRBD1 or TRBD2 (5 bases each). Germline V gene lookup returns CDR1 MNHEY and CDR2 SMNVEV (reference sequence). The V end was cut by 8 bases, the J end by 6 bases, with 23 bases between. The CDR3 has 15 residues.

This clonotype was recorded a few times. The chain carries TRBV11-2 and TRBJ2-7, with TRBD1 identical over 9 bases. Germline V gene data show CDR1 as SGHAT and CDR2 as FQNNGV. The CDR3 has 15 residues. V lost 6 bases and J lost 6; bases outside the gene matches: 12. The CDR3 loop reads CASRDPGTGTSEQYF. Written as DNA, the CDR3 is TGTGCCAGCAGAGACCCGGGGACAGGGACCTCCGAGCAGTACTTC. The whole variable domain, filled in from reference TRBV11-2 and TRBJ2-7, reads EAGVAQSPRYKIIEKRQSVAFWCNPISGHATLYWYQQILGQGPKLLIQFQNNGVVDDSQLPKDRFSAERLKGVDSTLKIQPAKLEDSAVYLCASRDPGTGTSEQYFGPGTRLTVT.

This chain uses TRBV11-2 with TRBJ2-3, with a tentative D call TRBD2 (6 bases). The germline CDR1 and CDR2 sequences are SGHAT and FQNNGV. The germline V and J ends were trimmed by 3 bases and 0 bases, with 10 bases remaining between them. The CDR3 is 15 residues long. In DNA, the CDR3 is TGTGCCAGCAGCTTGCGGGGCTCTAGCACAGATACGCAGTATTTT. Translating gives CASSLRGSSTDTQYF.

The genes are TRBV6-1 and TRBJ1-2; tentative D call: TRBD1 (6 bases). The CDR3 spans 15 residues. Germline lookup yields CDR1 MNHNS and CDR2 SASEGT. V lost 3 bases, J lost 7 bases, and 18 bases lay in between. The CDR3 region is CASSDSQGFGVGYTF. The CDR3 region has the DNA TGTGCCAGCAGTGACTCACAGGGCTTCGGTGTTGGCTACACCTTC.

This clonotype was detected ten times or more. V gene TRBV11-2 combines with J gene TRBJ2-1; 8 positions match TRBD2. With 5 bases clipped from V and 7 bases from J, the junction kept 10 bases outside the gene matches. Germline CDR1 and CDR2: SGHAT and FQNNGV. This CDR3 region has 15 residues. CDR3 amino acids: CASSTTAGEENEQFF. CDR3 sequence (DNA): TGTGCCAGCAGCACTACAGCGGGGGAAGAGAATGAGCAGTTCTTC.

The V call is TRBV9, the J call TRBJ1-4; D is undetermined. Germline V gives CDR1 SGDLS, CDR2 YYNGEE. The germline V and J ends were trimmed by 0 bases and 6 bases, with 18 bases remaining between them. The CDR3 is 17 amino acids. CDR3 bases: TGTGCCAGCAGCGTAGGCCCGCAGAGGATTCAGGATGAAAAACTGTTTTTT. Its protein is CASSVGPQRIQDEKLFF.

This clonotype was counted ten times or more. The chain carries TRBV10-2 and TRBJ1-1, with D unclear. V lost 3 bases and J 2 bases, leaving 7 bases between the germline ends. Germline CDR1 reads WSHSY; CDR2 reads SAAADI. The CDR3 is 13 amino acids. CDR3 in amino acids: CASSDGHNTEAFF. The DNA for the CDR3 is TGCGCCAGCAGTGATGGGCATAACACTGAAGCTTTCTTT.

This clonotype was observed a handful of times. Here the CDR3 DNA reads TGTGCCAGCAGTGGAACGACAGGGTACAATGAGCAGTTCTTC. Protein: CASSGTTGYNEQFF. The V and J genes are TRBV25-1 and TRBJ2-1; 7 bases agree with TRBD1. Germline lookup yields CDR1 MGHDK and CDR2 SYGVNS. V was clipped by 4 bases and J by 4 bases; unmatched bases: 4. The CDR3 is 14 amino acids. The variable domain in full, with the rest retrieved from reference TRBV25-1 and TRBJ2-1, is EADIYQTPRYLVIGTGKKITLECSQTMGHDKMYWYQQDPGMELHLIHYSYGVNSTEKGDLSSESTVSRIRTEHFPLTLESARPSHTSQYLCASSGTTGYNEQFFGPGTRLTVL.

The genes are TRBV12-5 and TRBJ2-2; TRBD2 aligns across 15 bases. V trimming: 6 bases; J trimming: 0 bases; junction bases outside the gene matches: 5. The CDR3 length is 18 residues. Germline V gene data show CDR1 as LGHNT and CDR2 as FRNRAP. The CDR3 is CASGGTSGGRSNTGELFF. In DNA form, the CDR3 reads TGTGCTAGTGGCGGGACTAGCGGGGGGAGATCGAACACCGGGGAGCTGTTTTTT.

This clonotype appeared a few times. This sequence joins TRBV5-6 and TRBJ1-2, with 8 bases that match TRBD1. Germline CDR1 and CDR2: SGHDT and YYEEEE. The CDR3 runs 16 residues. V trimming: 0 bases; J trimming: 11 bases; junction bases outside the gene matches: 15. CDR3 coding DNA: TGTGCCAGCAGCTTGGACCCCCGGACAGGGCTATTATATTACACCTTC. It specifies CASSLDPRTGLLYYTF.

The J gene is TRBJ1-1, the V gene TRBV12-5; D remains unclear. CDR3 length equals 13 residues. V lost 8 bases and J lost 4, with 14 bases in between. Germline V gene lookup returns CDR1 LGHNT and CDR2 FRNRAP. The CDR3 spells CASSDPVGTEAFF. The CDR3 DNA follows: TGTGCTAGTTCGGACCCCGTGGGCACTGAAGCTTTCTTT. The full variable domain, in which reference TRBV12-5 and TRBJ1-1 provide the parts outside the CDR3, is DARVTQTPRHKVTEMGQEVTMRCQPILGHNTVFWYRQTMMQGLELLAYFRNRAPLDDSGMPKDRFSAEMPDATLATLKIQPSEPRDSAVYFCASSDPVGTEAFFGQGTRLTVV.

This clonotype has more than one count but fewer than ten. The chain is built from TRBV3-1 and TRBJ2-5; D ambiguous. The CDR3 runs to 14 residues. Trimming pared 4 bases from V and 2 bases from J, leaving 11 bases between. Germline assignment: CDR1 LGHDT and CDR2 YNNKEL (reference sequence). The CDR3 DNA follows: TGTGCCAGCAGCCGAGGAGCTGCACAAGAGACCCAGTACTTC. This gives the protein CASSRGAAQETQYF.

The chain combines TRBV29-1 with TRBJ2-3; TRBD1 aligns across 8 bases. Per germline, CDR1 SQVTM and CDR2 ANQGSEA. Germline trimming cut 2 bases from V and 4 bases from J; bases unmatched to any gene: 8. CDR3 length: 15 amino acids. The CDR3 DNA reads as TGCAGCGTTGAAATGGGCGGACAGGGAGCAGATACGCAGTATTTT. Translation: CSVEMGGQGADTQYF.

This clonotype has only a few counts. The gene calls are TRBV7-2 and TRBJ1-2; D is unresolved. V dropped 5 bases and J dropped 3 bases, with 4 bases sitting between them. The CDR3 has 11 residues. Per germline, CDR1 SGHTA and CDR2 FQGNSA. The CDR3 region is CASSPHYGYTF. The DNA of the CDR3 is TGTGCCAGCAGCCCTCACTATGGCTACACCTTC.

This clonotype was seen only a few times. The chain uses TRBV12-3 or TRBV12-4 and TRBJ1-1, with a tentative D call TRBD1 (6 bases). The CDR3 runs 13 residues. Trimming pared 3 bases from V and 6 bases from J, leaving 11 bases between. The CDR3 nucleotides read TGTGCCAGCAGTTTTGGACAGTGGGCTGAAGCTTTCTTT. The encoded protein is CASSFGQWAEAFF.

The V gene is TRBV3-1, the J gene TRBJ2-7, with D possibly matching TRBD2 (6 bases). The germline V gene encodes CDR1 LGHDT and CDR2 YNNKEL (reference sequence). The ends were cut back, 0 bases at V and 0 bases at J, with 21 bases in the middle. This CDR3 comprises 19 residues. The CDR3, as DNA: TGTGCCAGCAGCCAAGAGGTATTCCGGGACTCCCTTAGCTCCTACGAGCAGTACTTC. This encodes CASSQEVFRDSLSSYEQYF.